These 23 T cell receptor beta chains were sequenced from one sample in a study of T cells after yellow fever vaccination (dated by TCRdb to between 2019 and 2020). The treatment or condition tag for this specimen amounts to: live attenuated yellow fever vaccine strain. The library was obtained by 5' RACE. Sequencing was performed on an Illumina HiSeq 2500. TCRdb trimmed the raw reads at Q25, called clones with MiXCR and kept productive beta chains. Each CDR3 protein gets just one entry, which takes the most common genes and DNA from the rows behind it. Counted in this sample were 150,000 or so distinct CDR3 sequences; about 7% of them appeared once. The top ten clonotypes cover about 2.5% of the sample. Specimen: CD4+ T cells sorted from PBMCs, collected 5 to 6 days after the first yellow fever vaccination. The source of these receptors is a man between 18 and 35 years old who received the YFV17D yellow fever vaccine.

This clonotype was seen ten or more times. The J gene is TRBJ1-3, the V gene TRBV5-1; TRBD1 might be the D (5 bases). The CDR3 is made up of 17 amino acids. V was cut by 4 bases and J by 0 bases, with 17 bases left in between. CDR1 and CDR2 (germline): SGHRS, YFSETQ. CDR3 DNA sequence: TGCGCCAGCAGCGCTGGACGACAGTTCTTCTCTGGAAACACCATATATTTT. It specifies CASSAGRQFFSGNTIYF.

A few counts support this clonotype. The rearrangement joins TRBV7-2 to TRBJ2-7, with 7 positions matching TRBD1. The germline CDR1 and CDR2 sequences are SGHTA and FQGNSA. The CDR3 is 14 amino acids. Unmatched junction bases numbered 8, after V lost 3 bases and J lost 6 bases. DNA for the CDR3: TGTGCCAGCAGCTTGGGGACAGAATATGGCGAGCAGTACGTC. Protein sequence: CASSLGTEYGEQYV.

This clonotype was observed many times. V and J are TRBV5-1 and TRBJ1-1; TRBD1 matches at 9 bases. The CDR3 loop spans 14 amino acids. From germline, CDR1 is SGHRS and CDR2 YFSETQ. V was pared by 3 bases and J by 0 bases, with 0 bases of the junction left unmatched. The CDR3 DNA sequence: TGCGCCAGCAGCTGGACAGGGGTGAACACTGAAGCTTTCTTT. Translation gives CASSWTGVNTEAFF. The full variable domain, completed using reference TRBV5-1 and TRBJ1-1, is KAGVTQTPRYLIKTRGQQVTLSCSPISGHRSVSWYQQTPGQGLQFLFEYFSETQRNKGNFPGRFSGRQFSNSRSEMNVSTLELGDSALYLCASSWTGVNTEAFFGQGTRLTVV.

The CDR3, as DNA: TGTGCCAGCAGCTACACGACAGGGTATGGGCCGGACACTGAAGCTTTCTTT. It yields the protein CASSYTTGYGPDTEAFF. The chain uses TRBV6-5 and TRBJ1-1; 7 bases agree with TRBD1. Losses at the gene ends were 6 bases for V and 3 bases for J; bases not matched to a gene: 16. The germline V gene has CDR1 MNHEY and CDR2 SVGAGI. CDR3 size: 17 residues.

V and J are TRBV18 and TRBJ1-1, with unresolved D. Germline V gene lookup returns CDR1 KGHSH and CDR2 LQKENI. This CDR3 comprises 12 residues. V was shortened by 3 bases and J by 5 bases, with 7 bases between the two germline ends. This chain's CDR3 is CASSPERTEAFF. Written as DNA, the CDR3 is TGTGCCAGCTCACCCGAGAGGACTGAAGCTTTCTTT. The whole variable domain, filled in from reference TRBV18 and TRBJ1-1, reads NAGVMQNPRHLVRRRGQEARLRCSPMKGHSHVYWYRQLPEEGLKFMVYLQKENIIDESGMPKERFSAEFPKEGPSILRIQQVVRGDSAAYFCASSPERTEAFFGQGTRLTVV.

The V and J genes are TRBV11-3 and TRBJ2-2, with D unresolved. V was clipped by 0 bases and J by 3 bases, with 5 bases between them. The germline V gene has CDR1 SGHNT and CDR2 YENEEA. This CDR3 comprises 14 residues. CDR3 bases: TGTGCCAGCAGCTTAGATGGTCACACCGGGGAGCTGTTTTTT. This codes for CASSLDGHTGELFF.

The chain links TRBV27 to TRBJ2-2; TRBD2 matches 16 bases. Germline CDR1 MNHEY, CDR2 SMNVEV (reference sequence). Trimming at V came to 5 bases and at J to 3 bases, leaving 6 bases not matched to a gene. CDR3 length equals 18 residues. CDR3 amino acids: CASSLQGLAGGYTGELFF. The CDR3 DNA sequence: TGTGCCAGCAGTCTCCAGGGACTAGCGGGGGGGTACACCGGGGAGCTGTTTTTT.

This clonotype was counted ten times or more. The V call is TRBV4-3, the J call TRBJ2-5; 11 bases line up with TRBD2. Trimming cost V 4 bases and J 4 bases; bases outside gene matches: 8. Germline V gene sequence: CDR1 LGHNA, CDR2 YSLEER. The CDR3 contains 16 residues. The CDR3 bases are TGCGCCAGCAGCCTTCGGGGGCTAGCGGGGGGAGAGACCCAGTACTTC. Translated: CASSLRGLAGGETQYF.

The CDR3, as DNA: TGTGCCACCAGTGACGGGGGAAACACCGCTGAGCTGTTTTTT. This translates into CATSDGGNTAELFF. The J gene is TRBJ2-2, the V gene TRBV24-1; the D gene is possibly TRBD2 (6 bases). With 4 bases removed from V and 11 bases from J, the gap between germline ends came to 16 bases. This CDR3 is built from 14 residues. Germline lookup yields CDR1 KGHDR and CDR2 SFDVKD.

This clonotype was found many times. This chain uses TRBV5-1 with TRBJ2-1, with D uncertain. The germline V and J ends were trimmed by 0 bases and 9 bases, with 13 bases remaining between them. Germline V gene sequence: CDR1 SGHRS, CDR2 YFSETQ. This CDR3 spans 14 amino acids. CDR3 loop: CASSLGASLGEQFF. The CDR3 DNA reads TGCGCCAGCAGCTTGGGGGCCAGCCTGGGTGAGCAGTTCTTC.

This clonotype was seen at least ten times. The chain employs TRBV4-2 and TRBJ2-5; 8 bases align to TRBD1. This CDR3 contains 18 residues. Germline CDR1 reads LGHNA; CDR2 reads YNFKEQ. Losses at the gene ends were 3 bases for V and 2 bases for J; bases not matched to a gene: 14. CDR3: CASSHSGTGSVRQETQYF. In DNA, the CDR3 is TGTGCCAGCAGCCACTCCGGGACAGGATCGGTGCGTCAAGAGACCCAGTACTTC.

This clonotype came up many times. The chain combines TRBV7-6 with TRBJ2-5; D could derive from TRBD1 or TRBD2 (5 bases each). This CDR3 has 15 amino acids. Germline loops: CDR1 SGHVS, CDR2 FNYEAQ. V was shortened by 6 bases and J by 2 bases, with 16 bases between the two germline ends. Here the CDR3 DNA reads TGTGCCAGCAGACCATCCGGGGCCACACAAGAGACCCAGTACTTC. It specifies CASRPSGATQETQYF.

This clonotype has ten or more counts. This chain connects TRBV29-1 to TRBJ1-1; a weak D match, TRBD1 (5 bases). In germline, CDR1 is SQVTM, CDR2 ANQGSEA. The V end lost 6 bases, the J end lost 2 bases, and 16 bases lay between the germline ends. The CDR3 is 14 residues long. The CDR3 loop reads CSVRRLTANTEAFF. CDR3 DNA sequence: TGCAGCGTCCGCCGGTTGACAGCCAACACTGAAGCTTTCTTT. The entire variable domain, with the rest obtained from reference TRBV29-1 and TRBJ1-1, is as follows: SAVISQKPSRDICQRGTSLTIQCQVDSQVTMMFWYRQQPGQSLTLIATANQGSEATYESGFVIDKFPISRPNLTFSTLTVSNMSPEDSSIYLCSVRRLTANTEAFFGQGTRLTVV.

This clonotype was observed at least ten times. The J gene is TRBJ1-2, the V gene TRBV4-3; D call uncertain. Deletions cut 3 bases from V and 0 bases from J, with 14 bases between. This CDR3 region has 16 residues. Germline V lookup: CDR1 LGHNA, CDR2 YSLEER. The CDR3 reads CASSQKMFRANYGYTF. In nucleotides, the CDR3 is TGCGCCAGCAGCCAGAAGATGTTCCGGGCTAACTATGGCTACACCTTC.

V gene TRBV7-8 combines with J gene TRBJ2-7, with 12 positions matching TRBD1. This CDR3 comprises 14 residues. Germline V gives CDR1 SGHVS, CDR2 FQNEAQ. With V trimmed by 4 bases and J by 9 bases, 7 bases remained unmatched. The chain's CDR3 is CASSSGTGGWVQYV. For the CDR3, the DNA is TGTGCCAGCAGCTCCGGGACAGGGGGCTGGGTGCAGTACGTC.

J is TRBJ2-7 and V is TRBV5-1; 10 bases are a match to TRBD1. V lost 0 bases, J lost 6 bases, and 9 bases stayed unmatched. The germline V gene encodes CDR1 SGHRS and CDR2 YFSETQ. The CDR3 loop spans 16 amino acids. The CDR3 region has the DNA TGCGCCAGCAGCTTGGGGGACAGGGGTTCTATCGGCGAGCAGTACGTC. This gives the protein CASSLGDRGSIGEQYV.

This clonotype was detected ten times or more. The gene calls are TRBV5-1 and TRBJ1-1; a possible D gene is TRBD1 (6 bases). Trimming stripped 0 bases from V and 6 bases from J, with 9 bases between. Looked up from germline, CDR1 is SGHRS and CDR2 is YFSETQ. This CDR3 is 13 amino acids long. CDR3 residues: CASSLAQGPEAFF. DNA of the CDR3: TGCGCCAGCAGCTTGGCACAGGGTCCTGAAGCTTTCTTT. The whole variable domain, filled in from reference TRBV5-1 and TRBJ1-1, reads KAGVTQTPRYLIKTRGQQVTLSCSPISGHRSVSWYQQTPGQGLQFLFEYFSETQRNKGNFPGRFSGRQFSNSRSEMNVSTLELGDSALYLCASSLAQGPEAFFGQGTRLTVV.

Ten or more counts support this clonotype. The chain carries TRBV6-1 and TRBJ2-3, with D perhaps TRBD2 (7 bases). V was shortened by 8 bases and J by 3 bases, with 18 bases between the two germline ends. CDR1 is MNHNS and CDR2 is SASEGT in the germline V gene. CDR3 length equals 15 residues. The CDR3 region has the DNA TGTGCCAGCCTAAGGGGTGGGGGGGCTACAGATACGCAGTATTTT. It is translated as CASLRGGGATDTQYF.

The chain recombines TRBV19 with TRBJ2-1, with 15 bases aligning to TRBD2. V lost 5 bases, J lost 7 bases, and 6 bases stayed unmatched. This CDR3 has 16 residues. CDR1 is LNHDA, CDR2 SQIVND, per germline (reference sequence). CDR3 in DNA: TGTGCCAGTAGTGCGGGACTAGCGGGGGGTTGGAATGAGCAGTTCTTC. Residues: CASSAGLAGGWNEQFF.

This clonotype was seen a handful of times. This chain connects TRBV6-2 or TRBV6-3 to TRBJ1-6; D gene unclear. The V end lost 5 bases, the J end lost 7 bases, and 12 bases lay between the germline ends. Germline lookup yields CDR1 MNHEY and CDR2 SVGEGT. This CDR3 comprises 14 residues. DNA for the CDR3: TGTGCCAGCAGTCCATACGAGGCCAATTCACCCCTCCACTTT. This sequence encodes CASSPYEANSPLHF.

This clonotype occurred a few times. The rearrangement links TRBV20-1 to TRBJ2-1; D is uncertain. The CDR3 has 12 residues. Germline values: CDR1 DFQATT, CDR2 SNEGSKA (reference sequence). V lost 6 bases and J 12 bases, leaving 18 bases between the germline ends. The CDR3 reads CSAETTALGQFF. In nucleotides, the CDR3 is TGCAGTGCCGAGACCACCGCGTTAGGGCAGTTCTTC.

In its sample, this clonotype was seen many times. The chain links TRBV12-3 or TRBV12-4 to TRBJ2-1, with 11 bases aligning to TRBD2. J was trimmed by 4 bases and V by 11 bases; bases with no gene match: 4. There are 13 residues in the CDR3. CDR3 amino acids: CAGSGGAYNEQFF. CDR3 DNA sequence: TGTGCCGGTAGCGGGGGGGCTTACAATGAGCAGTTCTTC.

CDR3 loop: CASSIRQGNQPQHF. The CDR3 DNA reads TGTGCCAGTAGTATTCGACAGGGCAATCAGCCCCAGCATTTT. V is TRBV19 and J is TRBJ1-5; the D gene is possibly TRBD1 (6 bases). V was clipped by 3 bases and J by 2 bases, with 8 bases between them. The germline gives CDR1 LNHDA, CDR2 SQIVND (reference sequence). The CDR3 totals 14 residues.